This entry concerns a single TCR beta chain. Its target is not known. These data are taken from a study of PD-L1 blockade in urothelial cancer. About the study: Blood was evaluated 3 weeks (second dose) and 6 weeks after therapy began.

TCRdb's copy holds only in-frame clones and misses some; the assay was immunoSEQ multiplex PCR. Of tens of thousands of clones listed, roughly 79% are singletons. Time point reported: pretreatment peripheral blood. The V segment lost 3 bases and the J segment 8 bases; nucleotides outside the gene matches: 14. This CDR3 has 17 amino acids. Germline CDR1 is SGHRS and CDR2 is YFSETQ. The study, taken as a whole, reports: Tumor-associated clones in the blood of durable-benefit patients grew more at 3 weeks.

Sequenced material: PBMCs, taken around atezolizumab (anti-PD-L1) treatment. The gene calls are TRBV5-1 and TRBJ2-4; 10 nucleotides agree with TRBD1. This receptor was taken from a man in his 70s with urothelial cancer. In DNA form, the CDR3 reads TGCGCCAGCAGCTCCCGCCCAACGGGACAGGGGATGGACATTCAGTACTTC. This encodes CASSSRPTGQGMDIQYF.